The clone carrying this T cell receptor beta chain has more than one count but fewer than ten. Its antigen remains unidentified. TCRdb's table, derived via immunoSEQ multiplex PCR, lists solely in-frame clones and lacks some. The sample lists around 330,000 clones, over 55% occurring once. The sample originates from a study of cytotoxic CD8 clonotypes in ibrutinib-treated CLL. Study-level points and caveats: Researchers report that baseline clonality outpaced age-matched healthy donors and tracked circulating CD8+ T-cell counts.

Looked up from germline, CDR1 is MGHRA and CDR2 is YSYEKL. V lost 1 base, J lost 7 bases, and 8 bases stayed unmatched. The CDR3 extends over 16 amino acids. The specimen comprised PBMCs, sampled after 36 months of ibrutinib treatment. The chain uses TRBV4-1 and TRBJ2-4, with TRBD2 identical over 9 bases. The clonotype comes from a human donor with chronic lymphocytic leukemia. The CDR3 coding sequence is TGCGCCAGCAGCCAAGGTGCCGCGGGAGGGTGGAACATTCAGTACTTC. Encoded protein: CASSQGAAGGWNIQYF.